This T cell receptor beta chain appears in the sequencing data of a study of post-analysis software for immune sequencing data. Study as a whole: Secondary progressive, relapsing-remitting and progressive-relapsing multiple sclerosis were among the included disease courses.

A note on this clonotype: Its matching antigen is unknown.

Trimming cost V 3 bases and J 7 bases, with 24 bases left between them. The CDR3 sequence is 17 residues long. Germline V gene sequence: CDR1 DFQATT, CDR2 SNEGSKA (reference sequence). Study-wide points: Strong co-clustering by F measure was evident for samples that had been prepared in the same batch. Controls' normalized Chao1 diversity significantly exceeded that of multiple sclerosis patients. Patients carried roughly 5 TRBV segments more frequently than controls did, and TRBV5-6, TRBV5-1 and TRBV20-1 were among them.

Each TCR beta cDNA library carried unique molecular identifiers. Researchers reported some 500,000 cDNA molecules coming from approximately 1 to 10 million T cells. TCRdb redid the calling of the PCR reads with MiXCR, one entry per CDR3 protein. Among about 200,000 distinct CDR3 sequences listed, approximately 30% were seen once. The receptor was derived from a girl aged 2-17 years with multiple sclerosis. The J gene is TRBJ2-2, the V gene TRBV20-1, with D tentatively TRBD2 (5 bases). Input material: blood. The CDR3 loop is CSASPRGFGKTVGELFF. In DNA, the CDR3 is TGCAGTGCTAGTCCGCGAGGGTTCGGGAAAACGGTCGGGGAGCTGTTTTTT.